The 11 T cell receptor beta chains listed next were all sequenced from one sample in a study of blood T cell repertoires in COVID-19. The protocol was immunoSEQ multiplex PCR, while the TCRdb copy is restricted to in-frame clones and leaves out a portion. Here the sample spans roughly 300,000 clones, around 90% being singletons. The sequencing sample was made of peripheral blood. Receptors originate from a man aged 18-30 years with active or convalescent COVID-19.

This CDR3 reads CASSVAGETRTGGYEQYF. The CDR3 DNA sequence: TGTGCCAGCAGCGTAGCTGGGGAGACTCGGACAGGGGGGTACGAGCAGTACTTC. The chain uses TRBV9 and TRBJ2-7, with 10 bases identical to TRBD1. After removal of 0 bases from V and 4 bases from J, the junction contained 13 bases not matched to a gene. This CDR3 has 18 amino acids. Germline assignment: CDR1 SGDLS and CDR2 YYNGEE.

The chain joins TRBV7-6 to TRBJ1-2; 7 positions agree with TRBD1. The CDR3 is made up of 15 amino acids. Germline CDR1 reads SGHVS; CDR2 reads FNYEAQ. V dropped 1 base and J dropped 3; count of bases not matched to a gene: 5. The CDR3 sequence: CASSLGQGSYYGYTF. DNA of the CDR3: TGTGCCAGCAGCTTAGGACAGGGTAGTTACTATGGCTACACCTTC. The full variable domain, its missing parts supplied by reference TRBV7-6 and TRBJ1-2, is GAGVSQSPRYKVTKRGQDVALRCDPISGHVSLYWYRQALGQGPEFLTYFNYEAQQDKSGLPNDRFSAERPEGSISTLTIQRTEQRDSAMYRCASSLGQGSYYGYTFGSGTRLTVV.

This chain uses TRBV7-2 with TRBJ2-2, with 10 bases aligning to TRBD1. V was clipped by 3 bases and J by 8 bases; unmatched bases: 6. This CDR3 contains 15 residues. The germline gives CDR1 SGHTA, CDR2 FQGNSA. CDR3 sequence reads: CASSFVTGGAGELFF. The CDR3 DNA sequence: TGTGCCAGCAGCTTCGTGACAGGGGGCGCGGGGGAGCTGTTTTTT. The whole variable domain, filled in from reference TRBV7-2 and TRBJ2-2, reads GAGVSQSPSNKVTEKGKDVELRCDPISGHTALYWYRQSLGQGLEFLIYFQGNSAPDKSGLPSDRFSAERTGGSVSTLTIQRTQQEDSAVYLCASSFVTGGAGELFFGEGSRLTVL.

This clone appeared a single time. This sequence joins TRBV7-2 and TRBJ2-7; 13 bases agree with TRBD2. V lost 2 bases and J lost 2; bases outside the gene matches: 0. Germline CDR1 reads SGHTA; CDR2 reads FQGNSA. This CDR3 comprises 15 residues. The CDR3 here is CASSLTSGGAYEQYF. The CDR3 coding sequence is TGTGCCAGCAGCTTAACTAGCGGGGGGGCCTACGAGCAGTACTTC.

The chain links TRBV6-1 to TRBJ1-2; no definite D call. Germline CDR1 reads MNHNS; CDR2 reads SASEGT. The CDR3 runs 14 residues. V was cut by 1 base and J by 4 bases, with 10 bases left in between. This CDR3 is CASSEGAGSYGYTF. CDR3 in DNA: TGTGCCAGCAGTGAAGGCGCGGGTTCCTATGGCTACACCTTC.

A few counts support this clone. The rearrangement links TRBV12-5 to TRBJ2-3, with D tentatively TRBD1 (6 bases). V was pared by 4 bases and J by 6 bases, with 17 bases between. The CDR3 runs to 15 residues. Per germline, CDR1 LGHNT and CDR2 FRNRAP. The CDR3 reads CASGWGPYRVDTQYF. The CDR3 region has the DNA TGTGCTAGTGGTTGGGGACCTTACAGGGTTGATACGCAGTATTTT.

The rearrangement uses TRBV6-2 or TRBV6-3 and TRBJ2-3, with a weak D call TRBD1 (5 bases). V shed 1 base and J shed 2 bases, with 13 bases lying between them. The CDR3 runs 16 residues. From germline, CDR1 is MNHEY and CDR2 SVGEGT. In nucleotides, the CDR3 is TGTGCCAGCAGTTACTTTTCAGGGATGAACACAGATACGCAGTATTTT. This codes for CASSYFSGMNTDTQYF.

Concerning this clone itself: The identical CDR3 is also encoded by other nucleotide sequences in the sample. The chain couples TRBV9 to TRBJ2-7, with a tentative D call TRBD2 (5 bases). This CDR3 is built from 14 residues. Germline V CDR1 and CDR2: SGDLS, YYNGEE. V shed 0 bases and J shed 0 bases, with 7 bases lying between them. The CDR3 nucleotides are TGTGCCAGCAGCGTAGTGGGGAGCTCCTACGAGCAGTACTTC. Protein sequence: CASSVVGSSYEQYF.

The chain carries TRBV6-6 and TRBJ2-5; the D gene is possibly TRBD2 (6 bases). This CDR3 comprises 16 residues. V shed 0 bases and J shed 6 bases, with 17 bases lying between them. The germline V gene has CDR1 MNHNY and CDR2 SVGAGI (reference sequence). The CDR3 protein is CASSYSWGVNPKTQYF. In DNA, the CDR3 is TGTGCCAGCAGTTACTCGTGGGGGGTAAATCCCAAGACCCAGTACTTC.

The V call is TRBV18, the J call TRBJ1-1, with D possibly matching TRBD1 (6 bases). The V and J ends lost 6 bases and 5 bases respectively, with 22 bases between them. CDR1 and CDR2 from the germline V gene are KGHSH and LQKENI. This CDR3 has 16 residues. The CDR3 DNA is TGTGCCAGCTCCCGTGAAGCGGCGGGGGCGAAGACTGAAGCTTTCTTT. It specifies CASSREAAGAKTEAFF.

The gene calls are TRBV13 and TRBJ2-1; 8 bases are shared with TRBD1. With V trimmed by 6 bases and J by 8 bases, 3 bases remained unmatched. In germline, CDR1 is PRHDT, CDR2 FYEKMQ (reference sequence). This CDR3 comprises 12 residues. Here the CDR3 reads CASRGQGHEQFF. CDR3 nucleotide sequence: TGTGCCAGCAGAGGACAGGGTCATGAGCAGTTCTTC.